The rows below give T cell receptor beta chains drawn from one sample of a study of T cells expressing NK-cell markers. TCRdb re-called the 5' RACE reads; one entry per CDR3 protein, DNA not given. This listing includes about 460,000 distinct CDR3 sequences. The material sequenced was blood T cells: a sorted CD56 or NKG2C T cell subset, CD4+ or CD8+ T cells, or bulk PBMC T cells (not recorded which). These receptors were obtained from a woman between 45 and 65 years old in good health. The CDR3 runs from the conserved cysteine through the conserved F or W.

cdr3_aa j_call v_call
CASSQTSGRYEQYF TRBJ2-7 TRBV3-1
CASSYPDWGVGAFF TRBJ1-1 TRBV12-3/TRBV12-4
CASSLGGTGGIDEQYF TRBJ2-7 TRBV5-1
CSATAGLHRSSDEQFF TRBJ2-1 TRBV20-1
CAWDRTDYYGYTF TRBJ1-2 TRBV30
CASSQDSVLAGRETQYF TRBJ2-5 TRBV4-1
CSARDVWRGISEAFF TRBJ1-1 TRBV20-1
CATSRKFSAEAFF TRBJ1-1 TRBV15
CASSIGDGLTSGKYNEQFF TRBJ2-1 TRBV5-1
CASSLVPQGFGLEQYF TRBJ2-7 TRBV11-2
CASSSPGPKYNQPQHF TRBJ1-5 TRBV12-3/TRBV12-4
CASSLPTSTAKQYF TRBJ2-3 TRBV27
CASSAENYGYTF TRBJ1-2 TRBV12-3/TRBV12-4
CSASGTGEYTEAFF TRBJ1-1 TRBV20-1
CASSRNPGTGFEQYF TRBJ2-7 TRBV27
CSVVGHLGNTIYF TRBJ1-3 TRBV29-1
CAISAVGPRVYNEQFF TRBJ2-1 TRBV10-3
CATSRGRGSTNEKLFF TRBJ1-4 TRBV15
CASSLRASGPTGELFF TRBJ2-2 TRBV5-6
CASSPRTRAGTDTQYF TRBJ2-3 TRBV7-6
CASSLGVETQYF TRBJ2-5 TRBV5-1
CASSPLAGGLIQYF TRBJ2-4 TRBV6-5
CASSPIPGQGSGANVLTF TRBJ2-6 TRBV5-6